The 22 T cell receptor beta chains in this list originate from one sample, sequenced in a study of blood T cell repertoires in COVID-19. Sequencing used immunoSEQ multiplex PCR; TCRdb keeps in-frame clones, though not all of them. This sample has more than 250,000 clones, with 80% to 90% found just once. Sequencing was carried out using PBMCs or T cells enriched from blood (not recorded which). These TCRs come from a man aged 25-40 years who had recovered from COVID-19.

V is TRBV6-2 or TRBV6-3 and J is TRBJ2-7, with TRBD2 matching over 7 bases. Germline V CDR1 and CDR2: MNHEY, SVGEGT. V lost 1 base, J lost 0 bases, and 0 bases stayed unmatched. The CDR3 extends over 14 amino acids. This CDR3 is CASSYWGGSYEQYF. In DNA, the CDR3 is TGTGCCAGCAGTTACTGGGGGGGCTCCTACGAGCAGTACTTC.

The chain uses TRBV6-5 and TRBJ1-2, with D uncertain. Germline CDR1 and CDR2: MNHEY and SVGAGI. Trimming cost V 4 bases and J 7 bases, with 7 bases left between them. The CDR3 runs to 11 residues. The chain's CDR3 is CASSSLSGYTF. CDR3 coding DNA: TGTGCCAGCAGTTCCCTCAGTGGCTACACCTTC.

This chain links TRBV3-1 (or the pseudogene TRBV3-2) with TRBJ2-5, with D tentatively TRBD1 (6 bases). V was shortened by 2 bases and J by 5 bases, with 18 bases between the two germline ends. Germline CDR1 LGHDT, CDR2 YNNKEL (reference sequence). The CDR3 is made up of 16 amino acids. CDR3: CASSQYPRGWLETQYF. Here the CDR3 DNA reads TGTGCCAGCAGCCAATACCCCAGGGGATGGTTGGAGACCCAGTACTTC.

This clone has a single count. The V and J genes are TRBV11-2 and TRBJ1-6; D gene uncertain. CDR1 is SGHAT, CDR2 FQNNGV, per germline. CDR3 length: 15 residues. V was trimmed by 0 bases and J by 7 bases, leaving 10 bases between them. The CDR3 nucleotides are TGTGCCAGCAGCTTAGAACCAAGCCCGAATTCACCCCTCCACTTT. Amino acid sequence: CASSLEPSPNSPLHF. Together with reference TRBV11-2 and TRBJ1-6, the CDR3 gives the full variable domain: EAGVAQSPRYKIIEKRQSVAFWCNPISGHATLYWYQQILGQGPKLLIQFQNNGVVDDSQLPKDRFSAERLKGVDSTLKIQPAKLEDSAVYLCASSLEPSPNSPLHFGNGTRLTVT.

V is TRBV6-5 and J is TRBJ1-1, with 9 bases identical to TRBD1. V shed 3 bases and J 3 bases; nucleotides not matched to a gene: 8. Looked up from germline, CDR1 is MNHEY and CDR2 is SVGAGI. The CDR3 totals 16 residues. The CDR3 region has the DNA TGTGCCAGCAGTTATGCTACAGGGGGCAGAGACACTGAAGCTTTCTTT. It translates to CASSYATGGRDTEAFF.

The chain combines TRBV12-3 or TRBV12-4 with TRBJ1-2; 8 positions agree with TRBD1. V lost 5 bases, J lost 8 bases, and 7 bases stayed unmatched. The CDR3 extends over 13 amino acids. The CDR3, as DNA: TGTGCCAGCAGTCCGGGGACAGGCAGCGGCTACACCTTC. Translation gives CASSPGTGSGYTF.

The V and J genes are TRBV19 and TRBJ2-5, with 8 bases fitting TRBD1. This CDR3 spans 15 amino acids. V lost 3 bases, J lost 5 bases, and 8 bases stayed unmatched. Germline-derived CDR1 and CDR2 are LNHDA and SQIVND (reference sequence). In nucleotides, the CDR3 is TGTGCCAGTAGTATTGTCACAGGGGGACGGGAGACCCAGTACTTC. Amino acids: CASSIVTGGRETQYF.

The gene calls are TRBV13 and TRBJ2-7; TRBD1 agrees at 7 bases. The germline CDR1 and CDR2 sequences are PRHDT and FYEKMQ (reference sequence). The junction had 10 bases not matched to a gene; V was cut back by 2 bases and J by 0 bases. This CDR3 is built from 17 residues. This CDR3 reads CASSLLRPGQLSYEQYF. CDR3 DNA: TGTGCCAGCAGCTTACTCCGGCCGGGACAGCTCTCCTACGAGCAGTACTTC.

The rearrangement uses TRBV27 and TRBJ1-2; 10 bases agree with TRBD1. The J segment lost 7 bases and the V segment lost 5 bases, leaving 13 bases of the junction unmatched. Germline CDR1 MNHEY, CDR2 SMNVEV (reference sequence). There are 16 residues in the CDR3. DNA of the CDR3: TGTGCCAGCAGTGGAACGGGACAGGGGTTTCTAGGTGGCTACACCTTC. This gives the protein CASSGTGQGFLGGYTF.

The chain has TRBV11-2 and TRBJ1-1, with D maybe TRBD1 (6 bases). The CDR3 runs 15 residues. CDR1 is SGHAT and CDR2 is FQNNGV in the germline V gene. Between the trimmed V and J ends, which lost 1 base and 1 base, there was a span of 10 bases. CDR3 bases: TGTGCCAGCAGCTTAGCTGGACAGCAGAACACTGAAGCTTTCTTT. As protein: CASSLAGQQNTEAFF.

V usage is TRBV12-3 or TRBV12-4 and J usage is TRBJ1-1; D uncertain. The V gene lost 3 bases and the J gene lost 8 bases, with 7 bases spanning the gap. This CDR3 region has 11 residues. This CDR3 is CASSFGSEAFF. The CDR3, as DNA: TGTGCCAGCAGTTTCGGGTCCGAAGCTTTCTTT.

The chain joins TRBV19 to TRBJ1-1, with 7 bases aligning to TRBD1. The junction had 2 bases not matched to a gene; V was cut back by 4 bases and J by 3 bases. Germline loops: CDR1 LNHDA, CDR2 SQIVND (reference sequence). The CDR3 loop spans 13 amino acids. For the CDR3, the DNA is TGTGCCAGTAGTAGAGGGACAGACACTGAAGCTTTCTTT. Protein: CASSRGTDTEAFF. The full variable domain, completed using reference TRBV19 and TRBJ1-1, is DGGITQSPKYLFRKEGQNVTLSCEQNLNHDAMYWYRQDPGQGLRLIYYSQIVNDFQKGDIAEGYSVSREKKESFPLTVTSAQKNPTAFYLCASSRGTDTEAFFGQGTRLTVV.

DNA for the CDR3: TGTGCCAGCAGCAAAGGTTCGAGACAGGCAACTAATGAAAAACTGTTTTTT. This translates into CASSKGSRQATNEKLFF. The chain joins TRBV21-1 to TRBJ1-4; no check of the table's D call, TRBD1, against the DNA was made. TRBV21-1 is listed as a pseudogene. The CDR3 contains 17 residues.

This sequence joins TRBV9 and TRBJ1-1; maybe TRBD1 (5 bases). Germline V gene sequence: CDR1 SGDLS, CDR2 YYNGEE. Trimming took 0 bases from V and 6 from J, leaving 9 bases between them. CDR3 length equals 13 residues. Written as DNA, the CDR3 is TGTGCCAGCAGCGTAGTCTCAGGGTCTGAAGCTTTCTTT. This codes for CASSVVSGSEAFF.

V is TRBV4-1 and J is TRBJ1-2; no clear D gene. The CDR3 totals 16 residues. The V gene's germline CDR1 is MGHRA and CDR2 YSYEKL. Trimming stripped 1 base from V and 1 base from J, with 13 bases between. CDR3 amino acids: CASSQAGRVINYGYTF. DNA of the CDR3: TGCGCCAGCAGCCAAGCTGGGCGGGTAATTAACTATGGCTACACCTTC.

This sequence joins TRBV10-3 and TRBJ1-5; TRBD1 is a possible D gene (5 bases). Germline CDR1 reads ENHRY; CDR2 reads SYGVKD. This CDR3 spans 17 amino acids. CDR3 residues: CCSTGTPPTSRNQPQHF. The CDR3 DNA follows: TGTTGTAGTACAGGTACGCCTCCTACGAGCAGAAATCAGCCCCAGCATTTT.

The J gene is TRBJ1-1, the V gene TRBV11-2, with D tentatively TRBD1 (5 bases). The V and J ends lost 1 base and 11 bases respectively, with 14 bases between them. The V gene's germline CDR1 is SGHAT and CDR2 FQNNGV. The CDR3 is 13 amino acids. The CDR3 region is CASSLVVRGFAFF. DNA of the CDR3: TGTGCCAGCAGCTTAGTGGTTCGGGGGTTCGCTTTCTTT.

This chain joins TRBV27 and TRBJ2-7; the match to TRBD2 covers 10 bases. This CDR3 region has 14 residues. Germline CDR1 and CDR2: MNHEY and SMNVEV (reference sequence). The trim removed 4 bases at V and 2 bases at J, leaving 2 bases unmatched. Here the CDR3 DNA reads TGTGCCAGCAGTTCTAGCGGGGGACCCTACGAGCAGTACTTC. Translation: CASSSSGGPYEQYF.

The V call is TRBV4-1, the J call TRBJ1-2; 7 bases align to TRBD1. V dropped 0 bases and J dropped 8; count of bases not matched to a gene: 6. Germline CDR1 reads MGHRA; CDR2 reads YSYEKL. The CDR3 runs 14 residues. The CDR3 sequence is CASSQDRQGSGYTF. In DNA form, the CDR3 reads TGCGCCAGCAGCCAAGATCGACAGGGTAGCGGCTACACCTTC.

The chain uses TRBV30 and TRBJ2-7, with D tentatively TRBD1 (5 bases). The CDR3 sequence is 12 residues long. Germline CDR1 is GTSNPN and CDR2 is SVGIG (reference sequence). Trimming stripped 3 bases from V and 5 bases from J, with 11 bases between. As DNA, the CDR3 is TGTGCCTGGAGCCCAGGGCACCACGAGCAGTACTTC. This gives the protein CAWSPGHHEQYF.

The rearrangement links TRBV19 to TRBJ1-5; D remains unclear. Germline V gene lookup returns CDR1 LNHDA and CDR2 SQIVND (reference sequence). The CDR3 runs 15 residues. The V end lost 3 bases, the J end lost 3 bases, and 12 bases lay between the germline ends. Here the CDR3 DNA reads TGTGCCAGTAGTATGGTTCCACAGAACAATCAGCCCCAGCATTTT. It translates to CASSMVPQNNQPQHF.

This clone has only one observation. V gene TRBV5-6 combines with J gene TRBJ1-3; D gene unclear. V was pared by 1 base and J by 0 bases, with 17 bases between. The germline CDR1 and CDR2 sequences are SGHDT and YYEEEE. The CDR3 covers 18 residues. The CDR3 nucleotides read TGTGCCAGCAGCTTGTTTAATGTTCGGGGATACTCTGGAAACACCATATATTTT. Protein product: CASSLFNVRGYSGNTIYF.